Each of the 2 T cell receptor beta chains below was sequenced from the same sample in a study of shared clonotypes between healthy human individuals. Profiled with immunoSEQ multiplex PCR; TCRdb holds only in-frame clones, not every one. This table has hundreds of thousands of clones, roughly 70% appearing once. The material sequenced was memory CD4+ T cells sorted from blood. Subset reported: CD45RA-negative fraction. These receptor sequences come from a woman aged 25 to 39 in good health.

This CDR3 reads CASSSGGSSTEAFF. The CDR3 DNA follows: TGTGCCAGCAGCTCAGGGGGTTCGAGCACTGAAGCTTTCTTT. The chain links TRBV7-2 to TRBJ1-1; 7 nucleotides agree with TRBD1. CDR1 is SGHTA and CDR2 is FQGNSA in the germline V gene. This CDR3 is built from 14 residues. The junction had 6 bases not matched to a gene; V was cut back by 4 bases and J by 4 bases.

The rearrangement joins TRBV6-6 to TRBJ1-1; no definite D call. The V end lost 6 bases, the J end lost 1 base, and 9 bases lay between the germline ends. Germline CDR1 is MNHNY and CDR2 is SVGAGI (reference sequence). The CDR3 totals 13 residues. CDR3 DNA sequence: TGTGCCAGCAGCCCCCCCGGGAACACTGAAGCTTTCTTT. Its translation: CASSPPGNTEAFF.